This record covers a single T cell receptor (beta chain). Its antigen is unknown. The PCR ran on 60 Vbeta and 13 Jbeta primers. Sequenced by immunoSEQ multiplex PCR; TCRdb stores in-frame clones only, minus some. The profile shows 130,000 to 150,000 clones, approximately 80% of them singletons. This specimen belongs to a study of cytomegalovirus exposure and HLA in healthy donors. About the research overall: Earlier, about 180 million T cells were analyzed, and some 120 million unique TCR beta sequences were found among them.

V shed 10 bases and J shed 4 bases, with 7 bases lying between them. The CDR3 length is 11 residues. CDR1 and CDR2 (germline): SGHTA, FQGNSA. Broader study findings: Presence/absence analyses treated sequencing depth as roughly uniform across donors.

The sequenced sample consisted of PBMCs. The TCR comes from a young man in good health and CMV-seronegative. This sequence joins TRBV7-2 and TRBJ2-2; the D is unclear. CDR3 region: CAIISTGELFF. DNA for the CDR3: TGTGCCATAATTAGCACCGGGGAGCTGTTTTTT.